The next 16 T cell receptor beta chains were all read from a single sample in a study of shared clonotypes between healthy human individuals. Measured with immunoSEQ multiplex PCR; TCRdb has only the in-frame clones, and not every one. This sample has about 1 million clones, with around 76% found just once. The sequencing input was memory CD4+ T cells sorted from blood. Subset of the sample: CD45RA-negative fraction. The receptors were gathered from a man aged 18 to 35 in good health.

The chain has TRBV5-8 and TRBJ1-4; the D gene is possibly TRBD1 (5 bases). The CDR3 spans 15 residues. V was clipped by 1 base and J by 10 bases, with 17 bases between them. Looked up from germline, CDR1 is SGHTS and CDR2 is YDEGEE. CDR3 nucleotides: TGTGCCAGCAGCTTGCATTGGGACGCGGACGGAAAACTGTTTTTT. This encodes CASSLHWDADGKLFF. Filled out from reference TRBV5-8 and TRBJ1-4, the complete variable domain reads EAGVTQSPTHLIKTRGQQATLRCSPISGHTSVYWYQQALGLGLQFLLWYDEGEERNRGNFPPRFSGRQFPNYSSELNVNALELEDSALYLCASSLHWDADGKLFFGSGTQLSVL.

This chain connects TRBV5-1 to TRBJ2-7; D is unclear. Germline V gene lookup returns CDR1 SGHRS and CDR2 YFSETQ. The CDR3 length is 16 residues. V lost 2 bases and J 1 base, leaving 16 bases between the germline ends. In DNA form, the CDR3 reads TGCGCCAGCAGCTTCACATCCGGGTCAAATTCCTACGAGCAGTACTTC. This encodes CASSFTSGSNSYEQYF.

The sample holds one count of this clone. The sample has other DNA sequences that encode this CDR3 too. The rearrangement joins TRBV7-9 to TRBJ1-1; TRBD1 matches 11 bases. The CDR3 consists of 15 residues. Germline values: CDR1 SEHNR, CDR2 FQNEAQ (reference sequence). V shed 5 bases and J 5 bases; nucleotides not matched to a gene: 7. CDR3 sequence: CASSPGQGAGTEAFF. The CDR3 DNA reads TGTGCCAGCAGCCCCGGACAGGGGGCGGGAACTGAAGCTTTCTTT.

This clone was seen only once. Since a much larger clone is just one base distant, this may be a read error. Other nucleotide sequences in the sample specify the same CDR3. J is TRBJ1-6 and V is TRBV6-1; 9 bases match TRBD1. CDR3 size: 14 residues. J gave up 9 bases and V 5 bases, and 5 bases lay outside the gene matches. CDR1 is MNHNS and CDR2 is SASEGT in the germline V gene. CDR3 nucleotides: TGTGCCAGCAGTCGACAGGGGGAAGGTTCACCCCTCCACTTT. This translates into CASSRQGEGSPLHF.

The chain links TRBV6-5 to TRBJ1-3; D remains ambiguous. Trimming took off 5 bases at V and 0 bases at J, with 8 bases between the two ends. CDR3 length: 14 amino acids. Per the germline V gene, CDR1 is MNHEY and CDR2 is SVGAGI. The CDR3 DNA is TGTGCCAGCAGTCCAGTGATCTCTGGAAACACCATATATTTT. Encoded protein: CASSPVISGNTIYF.

The genes are TRBV10-3 and TRBJ2-1; TRBD2 might be the D (7 bases). Germline values: CDR1 ENHRY, CDR2 SYGVKD. This CDR3 comprises 12 residues. Trimming took 10 bases from V and 8 from J, leaving 15 bases between them. The chain's CDR3 is CATKGEGDEQFF. CDR3 DNA: TGTGCCACCAAGGGGGAGGGCGATGAGCAGTTCTTC.

The V gene is TRBV7-6, the J gene TRBJ1-3; D call uncertain. V was shortened by 1 base and J by 0 bases, with 16 bases between the two germline ends. Germline V gene sequence: CDR1 SGHVS, CDR2 FNYEAQ. The CDR3 contains 18 residues. The chain's CDR3 is CASSLGSVITSSGNTIYF. CDR3 nucleotides: TGTGCCAGCAGCTTAGGATCAGTCATAACCAGCTCTGGAAACACCATATATTTT.

In its sample, this clone was seen a few times. The chain employs TRBV6-6 and TRBJ1-1; no clear D gene. There are 12 residues in the CDR3. V shed 5 bases and J shed 2 bases, with 6 bases lying between them. Germline CDR1 and CDR2: MNHNY and SVGAGI (reference sequence). CDR3 sequence reads: CASSTVNTEAFF. The CDR3 DNA reads as TGTGCCAGCAGTACAGTTAACACTGAAGCTTTCTTT.

The rearrangement links TRBV7-2 to TRBJ2-4; the D is unclear. The CDR3 is 13 amino acids. Trimming left V 2 bases short and J 0 bases short, with 2 bases between. Germline V gives CDR1 SGHTA, CDR2 FQGNSA. CDR3: CASSLLAKNIQYF. In nucleotides, the CDR3 is TGTGCCAGCAGCTTATTAGCCAAAAACATTCAGTACTTC.

The V gene is TRBV2, the J gene TRBJ2-3, with D possibly being TRBD1 (5 bases). The CDR3 is made up of 15 amino acids. Trimming took 4 bases from V and 1 from J, leaving 12 bases between them. Germline V gene lookup returns CDR1 SNHLY and CDR2 FYNNEI. The CDR3 DNA is TGTGCCAGCAGTGCCCCAGGGATACGCACAGATACGCAGTATTTT. This encodes CASSAPGIRTDTQYF.

This chain joins TRBV7-9 and TRBJ2-1; 7 bases line up with TRBD2. CDR1 is SEHNR, CDR2 FQNEAQ, per germline (reference sequence). The CDR3 covers 16 residues. Trimming removed 5 bases from V and 3 bases from J; junction bases left unmatched: 10. Here the CDR3 reads CASSPGGVRSYNEQFF. The CDR3 DNA reads TGTGCCAGCAGCCCTGGGGGGGTAAGAAGCTACAATGAGCAGTTCTTC.

This clone was seen only once. The gene calls are TRBV4-1 and TRBJ2-1; TRBD1 agrees at 12 bases. The CDR3 sequence is 16 residues long. From germline, CDR1 is MGHRA and CDR2 YSYEKL. Germline trimming cut 3 bases from V and 7 bases from J; bases unmatched to any gene: 7. The CDR3 spells CASSQPGTGGRNEQFF. The CDR3 DNA sequence: TGCGCCAGCAGCCAGCCCGGGACAGGGGGCCGGAATGAGCAGTTCTTC.

The V gene is TRBV19, the J gene TRBJ2-3, with TRBD2 as a possible D gene (5 bases). Germline assignment: CDR1 LNHDA and CDR2 SQIVND (reference sequence). Trimming pared 4 bases from V and 0 bases from J, leaving 14 bases between. This CDR3 is built from 16 residues. CDR3 coding DNA: TGTGCCAGTAGTAGCCCCGTGGGAGCTAGCACAGATACGCAGTATTTT. This translates into CASSSPVGASTDTQYF.

As concerns this clone: The sample has other DNA sequences that encode this CDR3 too. The chain has TRBV6-6 and TRBJ1-5; D might be TRBD1 (5 bases). This CDR3 has 15 amino acids. Germline-derived CDR1 and CDR2 are MNHNY and SVGAGI (reference sequence). Between the trimmed V and J ends, which lost 2 bases and 0 bases, there was a span of 8 bases. CDR3 residues: CASSYLGGSNQPQHF. As DNA, the CDR3 is TGTGCCAGCAGTTACCTTGGGGGTAGCAATCAGCCCCAGCATTTT.

This clone appeared a few times. The rearrangement links TRBV15 to TRBJ2-7; no clear D gene. Germline CDR1 and CDR2: LNHNV and YYDKDF (reference sequence). The V and J ends lost 4 bases and 5 bases respectively, with 15 bases between them. This CDR3 contains 14 residues. The CDR3 DNA reads TGTGCCACCAGCACACGAGGAATAGGCCACGAGCAGTACTTC. Amino acid sequence: CATSTRGIGHEQYF.

This clone turned up a few times. The chain is built from TRBV2 and TRBJ2-3; 10 positions match TRBD1. This CDR3 comprises 15 residues. V trimming: 6 bases; J trimming: 2 bases; junction bases outside the gene matches: 5. Germline V gene data show CDR1 as SNHLY and CDR2 as FYNNEI. The CDR3 DNA is TGTGCCAGCAGCCAGACAGGGGGCGACACAGATACGCAGTATTTT. This sequence encodes CASSQTGGDTDTQYF.